Below, 8 T cell receptor beta chains from the same sample are listed, as sequenced in a study of PD-1 blockade in classical Hodgkin lymphoma. All patients relapsed after autologous stem cell transplantation, and brentuximab vedotin exposure varied. Only in-frame clones appear in the TCRdb table, and some are missing; sequencing was by immunoSEQ multiplex PCR. In the table there are tens of thousands of clones, roughly 80% of which are singletons. Here the sequenced sample was peripheral blood mononuclear cells (PBMCs), taken before the second cycle of nivolumab. Every receptor here comes from a human donor with classical Hodgkin lymphoma.

The chain recombines TRBV7-8 with TRBJ2-1, with D hard to call. Germline V gene sequence: CDR1 SGHVS, CDR2 FQNEAQ. The CDR3 totals 12 residues. The V and J ends lost 3 bases and 7 bases respectively, with 7 bases between them. CDR3 nucleotides: TGTGCCAGCAGCTTTCTGGGGAATGAGCAGTTCTTC. This encodes CASSFLGNEQFF.

This clone has just one count. This chain connects TRBV11-3 to TRBJ1-5, with D tentatively TRBD1 (6 bases). The ends were cut back, 3 bases at V and 2 bases at J, with 11 bases in the middle. The CDR3 contains 15 residues. Germline values: CDR1 SGHNT, CDR2 YENEEA. For the CDR3, the DNA is TGTGCCAGCAGCTTCCTCAGGGGTGGCAATCAGCCCCAGCATTTT. Protein: CASSFLRGGNQPQHF.

V is TRBV7-2 and J is TRBJ2-7; no clear D. Germline lookup yields CDR1 SGHTA and CDR2 FQGNSA. The CDR3 is 12 residues long. With 6 bases removed from V and 4 bases from J, the gap between germline ends came to 10 bases. CDR3 DNA sequence: TGTGCCAGCAGTCGAACAACTTACGAGCAGTACTTC. Amino acids: CASSRTTYEQYF.

V is TRBV4-2 and J is TRBJ1-1; D gene uncertain. V gave up 0 bases and J gave up 1 base, with 6 bases separating them. Per germline, CDR1 LGHNA and CDR2 YNFKEQ. There are 14 residues in the CDR3. CDR3 residues: CASSQESRNTEAFF. The CDR3 DNA is TGTGCCAGCAGCCAAGAATCGCGGAACACTGAAGCTTTCTTT.

The CDR3 here is CASSQGLAGKTQYF. The DNA for the CDR3 is TGTGCCAGCAGCCAGGGACTAGCCGGGAAGACCCAGTACTTC. The chain has TRBV6-5 and TRBJ2-5; 9 positions match TRBD2. The length of the CDR3 is 14 residues. Germline loops: CDR1 MNHEY, CDR2 SVGAGI. Losses at the gene ends were 6 bases for V and 6 bases for J; bases not matched to a gene: 8.

The rearrangement links TRBV5-4 to TRBJ2-7, with 13 bases identical to TRBD2. Losses at the gene ends were 2 bases for V and 0 bases for J; bases not matched to a gene: 2. Germline V lookup: CDR1 SGHNT, CDR2 YYREEE (reference sequence). The CDR3 has 16 amino acids. CDR3 nucleotides: TGTGCCAGCAGCTTCACTAGCGGGGGGGCCTCCTACGAGCAGTACTTC. This gives the protein CASSFTSGGASYEQYF.

The J gene is TRBJ2-2, the V gene TRBV4-1; D remains ambiguous. Germline values: CDR1 MGHRA, CDR2 YSYEKL. V was pared by 1 base and J by 6 bases, with 18 bases between. This CDR3 spans 17 amino acids. The CDR3 reads CASSQVLSLKGPGELFF. CDR3 DNA: TGCGCCAGCAGCCAAGTACTCTCGCTTAAGGGTCCCGGGGAGCTGTTTTTT.

The chain recombines TRBV2 with TRBJ1-5; D possibly corresponds to TRBD1 (5 bases). The germline CDR1 and CDR2 sequences are SNHLY and FYNNEI. Trimming cost V 6 bases and J 7 bases, with 16 bases left between them. There are 14 residues in the CDR3. The CDR3 sequence is CASSQNEGWQPQHF. The CDR3 nucleotides read TGTGCCAGCAGCCAAAATGAGGGGTGGCAGCCCCAGCATTTT.